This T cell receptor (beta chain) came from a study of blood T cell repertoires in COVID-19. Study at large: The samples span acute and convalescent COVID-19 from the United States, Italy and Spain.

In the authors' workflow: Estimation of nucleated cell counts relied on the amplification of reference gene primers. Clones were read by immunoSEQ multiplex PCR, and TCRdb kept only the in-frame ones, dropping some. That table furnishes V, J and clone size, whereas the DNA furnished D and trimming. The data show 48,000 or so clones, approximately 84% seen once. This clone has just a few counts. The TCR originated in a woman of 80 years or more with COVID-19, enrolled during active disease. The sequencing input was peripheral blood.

The CDR3 DNA reads as TGTGCCAGCAGCTTCTCGACAGGTCCGGGGAAGCAGTACTTC. The encoded protein is CASSFSTGPGKQYF. The rearrangement uses TRBV11-2 and TRBJ2-7, with a weak D call TRBD1 (6 bases). CDR3 length equals 14 residues. With 3 bases removed from V and 8 bases from J, the gap between germline ends came to 17 bases. Germline lookup yields CDR1 SGHAT and CDR2 FQNNGV.